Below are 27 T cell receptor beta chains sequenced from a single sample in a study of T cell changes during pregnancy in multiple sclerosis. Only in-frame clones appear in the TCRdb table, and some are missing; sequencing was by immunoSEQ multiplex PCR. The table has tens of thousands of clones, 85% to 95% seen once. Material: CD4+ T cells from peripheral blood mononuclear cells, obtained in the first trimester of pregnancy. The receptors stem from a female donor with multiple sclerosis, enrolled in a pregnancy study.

The CDR3 sequence: CASETSDSYEQYF. The CDR3 region has the DNA TGTGCCAGCGAGACTAGTGATTCTTACGAGCAGTACTTC. This rearrangement joins TRBV2 to TRBJ2-7, with D perhaps TRBD2 (6 bases). V was cut by 8 bases and J by 4 bases, with 15 bases left in between. The CDR3 has 13 amino acids. CDR1 and CDR2 (germline): SNHLY, FYNNEI.

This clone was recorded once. In DNA form, the CDR3 reads TGTGCCACCAGCAGAGATTTGACGGGGAAGGGCACCGGGGAGCTGTTTTTT. It yields the protein CATSRDLTGKGTGELFF. The chain uses TRBV15 and TRBJ2-2; a weak D match, TRBD2 (5 bases). The CDR3 consists of 17 residues. V dropped 0 bases and J dropped 4 bases, with 15 bases sitting between them. In germline, CDR1 is LNHNV, CDR2 YYDKDF (reference sequence).

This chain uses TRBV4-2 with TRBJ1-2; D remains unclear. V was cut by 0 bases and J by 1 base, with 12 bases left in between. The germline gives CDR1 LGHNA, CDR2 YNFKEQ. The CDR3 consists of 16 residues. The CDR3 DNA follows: TGTGCCAGCAGCCAAGACCAAGCGACGGTTAACTATGGCTACACCTTC. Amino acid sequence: CASSQDQATVNYGYTF.

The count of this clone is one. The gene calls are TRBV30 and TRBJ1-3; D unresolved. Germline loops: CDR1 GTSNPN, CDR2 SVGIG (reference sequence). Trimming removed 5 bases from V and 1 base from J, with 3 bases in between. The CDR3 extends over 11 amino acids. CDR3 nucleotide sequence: TGTGCCTGGCAGTCTGGAAACACCATATATTTT. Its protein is CAWQSGNTIYF.

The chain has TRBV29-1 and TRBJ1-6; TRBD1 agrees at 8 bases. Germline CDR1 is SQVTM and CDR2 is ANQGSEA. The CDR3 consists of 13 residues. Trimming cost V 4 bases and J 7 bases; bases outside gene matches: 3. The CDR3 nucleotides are TGCAGCGTTGGGGGGACAGGCAATTCACCCCTCCACTTT. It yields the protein CSVGGTGNSPLHF.

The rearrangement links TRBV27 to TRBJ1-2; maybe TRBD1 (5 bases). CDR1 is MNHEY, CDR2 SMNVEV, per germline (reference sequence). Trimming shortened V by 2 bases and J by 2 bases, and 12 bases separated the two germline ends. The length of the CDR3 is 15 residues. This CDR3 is CASSLHLGGNYGYTF. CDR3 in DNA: TGTGCCAGCAGTTTACACTTGGGGGGGAACTATGGCTACACCTTC.

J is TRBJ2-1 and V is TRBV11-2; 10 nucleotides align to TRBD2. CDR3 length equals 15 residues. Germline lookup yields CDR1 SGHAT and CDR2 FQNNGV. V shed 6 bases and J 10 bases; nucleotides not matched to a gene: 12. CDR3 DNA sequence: TGTGCCAGCAGACAAAGGAGCGGGGGGGCGGGGGAGCAGTTCTTC. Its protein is CASRQRSGGAGEQFF.

CDR3 loop: CASSITQTGYTF. CDR3 bases: TGTGCCAGTAGTATAACACAGACCGGCTACACCTTC. The genes are TRBV19 and TRBJ1-2; D not certain. The CDR3 length is 12 residues. Trimming stripped 2 bases from V and 8 bases from J, with 9 bases between. Germline V lookup: CDR1 LNHDA, CDR2 SQIVND (reference sequence).

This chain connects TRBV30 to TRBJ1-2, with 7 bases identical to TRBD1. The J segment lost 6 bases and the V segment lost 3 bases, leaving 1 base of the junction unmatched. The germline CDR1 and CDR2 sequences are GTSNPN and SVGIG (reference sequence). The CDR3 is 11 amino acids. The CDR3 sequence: CAWRQGNGYTF. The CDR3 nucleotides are TGTGCCTGGAGACAGGGGAATGGCTACACCTTC.

CDR3 amino acids: CASSLRQNSYNEQFF. The CDR3 bases are TGTGCCAGCTCACTTCGACAGAACTCCTACAATGAGCAGTTCTTC. The V gene is TRBV27, the J gene TRBJ2-1, with D possibly being TRBD1 (5 bases). The germline V and J ends were trimmed by 8 bases and 0 bases, with 14 bases remaining between them. The CDR3 is 15 amino acids. Per the germline V gene, CDR1 is MNHEY and CDR2 is SMNVEV (reference sequence).

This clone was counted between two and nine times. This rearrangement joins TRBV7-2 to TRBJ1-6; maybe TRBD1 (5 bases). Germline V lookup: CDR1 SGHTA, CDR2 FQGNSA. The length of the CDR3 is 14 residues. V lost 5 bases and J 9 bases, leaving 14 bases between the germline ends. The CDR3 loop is CASSRGRKPSPLHF. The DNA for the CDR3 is TGTGCCAGCAGCAGGGGCAGAAAACCTTCACCCCTCCACTTT.

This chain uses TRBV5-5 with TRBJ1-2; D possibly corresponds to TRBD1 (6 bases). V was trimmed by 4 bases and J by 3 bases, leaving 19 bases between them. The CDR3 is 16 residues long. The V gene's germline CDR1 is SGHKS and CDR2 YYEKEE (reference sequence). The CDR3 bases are TGTGCCAGCAGCCTATCCGGGACATTGATAGACTATGGCTACACCTTC. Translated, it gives CASSLSGTLIDYGYTF.

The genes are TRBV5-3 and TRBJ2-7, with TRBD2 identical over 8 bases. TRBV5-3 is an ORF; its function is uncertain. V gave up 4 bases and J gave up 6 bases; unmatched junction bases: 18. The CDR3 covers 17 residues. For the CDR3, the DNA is TGTGCCAGAAGCCTCACCGGGTCGGGGGGGGAAATTTCCGAGCAGTACTTC. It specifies CARSLTGSGGEISEQYF.

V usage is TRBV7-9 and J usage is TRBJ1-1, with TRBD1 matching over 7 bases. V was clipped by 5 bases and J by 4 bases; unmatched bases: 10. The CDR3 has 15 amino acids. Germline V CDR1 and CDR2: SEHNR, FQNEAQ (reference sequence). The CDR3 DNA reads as TGTGCCAGCAGCGGAAGAGGGGGCCATGGCACTGAAGCTTTCTTT. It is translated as CASSGRGGHGTEAFF.

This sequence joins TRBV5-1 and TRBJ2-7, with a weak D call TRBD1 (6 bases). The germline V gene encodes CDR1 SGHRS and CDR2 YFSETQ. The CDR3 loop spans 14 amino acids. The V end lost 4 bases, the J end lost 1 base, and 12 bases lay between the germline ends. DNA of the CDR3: TGCGCCAGCAGCCCGACCGGACAGTCCTACGAGCAGTACTTC. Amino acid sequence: CASSPTGQSYEQYF.

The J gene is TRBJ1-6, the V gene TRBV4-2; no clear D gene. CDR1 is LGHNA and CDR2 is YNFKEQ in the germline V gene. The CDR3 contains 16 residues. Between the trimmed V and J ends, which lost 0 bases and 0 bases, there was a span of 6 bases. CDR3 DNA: TGTGCCAGCAGCCAAGATAGCAGCTCCTATAATTCACCCCTCCACTTT. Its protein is CASSQDSSSYNSPLHF.

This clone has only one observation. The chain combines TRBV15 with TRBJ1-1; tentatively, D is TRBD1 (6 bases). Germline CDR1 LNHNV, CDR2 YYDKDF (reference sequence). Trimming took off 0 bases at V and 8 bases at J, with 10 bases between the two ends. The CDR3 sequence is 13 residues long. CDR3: CATSRDMDSEAFF. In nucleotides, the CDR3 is TGTGCCACCAGCAGAGATATGGACAGCGAAGCTTTCTTT. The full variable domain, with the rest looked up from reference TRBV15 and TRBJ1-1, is DAMVIQNPRYQVTQFGKPVTLSCSQTLNHNVMYWYQQKSSQAPKLLFHYYDKDFNNEADTPDNFQSRRPNTSFCFLDIRSPGLGDTAMYLCATSRDMDSEAFFGQGTRLTVV.

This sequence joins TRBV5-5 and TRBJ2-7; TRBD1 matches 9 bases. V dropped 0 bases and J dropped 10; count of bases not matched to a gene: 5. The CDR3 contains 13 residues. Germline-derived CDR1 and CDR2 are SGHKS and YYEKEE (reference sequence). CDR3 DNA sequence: TGTGCCAGCAGCTTGGACAGGGGGCGCGGTCAGTACTTC. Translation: CASSLDRGRGQYF.

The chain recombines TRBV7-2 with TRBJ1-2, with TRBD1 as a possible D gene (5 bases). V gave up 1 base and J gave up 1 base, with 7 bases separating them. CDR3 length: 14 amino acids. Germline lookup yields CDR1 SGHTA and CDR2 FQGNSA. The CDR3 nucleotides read TGTGCCAGCAGCTTAGAGGGGTTTAACTATGGCTACACCTTC. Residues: CASSLEGFNYGYTF. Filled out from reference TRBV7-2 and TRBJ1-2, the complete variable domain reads GAGVSQSPSNKVTEKGKDVELRCDPISGHTALYWYRQSLGQGLEFLIYFQGNSAPDKSGLPSDRFSAERTGGSVSTLTIQRTQQEDSAVYLCASSLEGFNYGYTFGSGTRLTVV.

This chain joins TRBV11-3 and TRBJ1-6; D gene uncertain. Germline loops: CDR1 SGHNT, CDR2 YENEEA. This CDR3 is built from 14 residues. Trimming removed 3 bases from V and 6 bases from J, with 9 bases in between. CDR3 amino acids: CASSLDSINSPLHF. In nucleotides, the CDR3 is TGTGCCAGCAGCTTGGACTCAATTAATTCACCCCTCCACTTT.

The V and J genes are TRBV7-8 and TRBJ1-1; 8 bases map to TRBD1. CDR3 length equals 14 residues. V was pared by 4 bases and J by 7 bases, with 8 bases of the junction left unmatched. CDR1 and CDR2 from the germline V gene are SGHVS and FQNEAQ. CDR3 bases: TGTGCCAGCAGCTCTGCCAGGGGGCATCTTGAAGCTTTCTTT. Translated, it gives CASSSARGHLEAFF.

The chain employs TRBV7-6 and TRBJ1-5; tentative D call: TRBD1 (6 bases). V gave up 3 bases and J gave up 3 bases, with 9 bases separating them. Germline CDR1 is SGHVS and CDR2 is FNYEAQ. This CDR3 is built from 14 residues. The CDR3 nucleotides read TGTGCCAGCAGCTTGGGGGCCCCCAATCAGCCCCAGCATTTT. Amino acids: CASSLGAPNQPQHF.

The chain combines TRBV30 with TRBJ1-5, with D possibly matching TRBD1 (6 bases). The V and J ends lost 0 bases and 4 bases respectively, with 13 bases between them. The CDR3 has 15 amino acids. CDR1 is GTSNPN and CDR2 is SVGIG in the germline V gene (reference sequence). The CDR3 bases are TGTGCCTGGAGTGTAAGGGGGGGCTGGAATCAGCCCCAGCATTTT. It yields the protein CAWSVRGGWNQPQHF.

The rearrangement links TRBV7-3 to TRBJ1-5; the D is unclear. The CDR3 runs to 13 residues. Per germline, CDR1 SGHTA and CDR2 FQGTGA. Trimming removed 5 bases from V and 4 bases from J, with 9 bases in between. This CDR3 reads CASSVDGNQPQHF. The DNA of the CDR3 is TGTGCCAGCAGCGTCGACGGGAATCAGCCCCAGCATTTT.

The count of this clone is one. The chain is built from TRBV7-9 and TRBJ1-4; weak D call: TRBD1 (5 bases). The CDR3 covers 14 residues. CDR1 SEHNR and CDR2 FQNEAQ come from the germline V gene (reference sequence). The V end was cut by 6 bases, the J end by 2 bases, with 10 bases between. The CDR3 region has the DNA TGTGCCAGCAGAGGGGCAGGGACTAATGAAAAACTGTTTTTT. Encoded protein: CASRGAGTNEKLFF.

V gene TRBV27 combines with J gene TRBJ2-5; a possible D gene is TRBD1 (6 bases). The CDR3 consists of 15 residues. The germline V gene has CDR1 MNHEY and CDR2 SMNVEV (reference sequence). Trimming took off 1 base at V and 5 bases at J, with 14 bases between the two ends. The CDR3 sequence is CASSLWGHSGETQYF. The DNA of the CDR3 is TGTGCCAGCAGTTTATGGGGGCATTCGGGGGAGACCCAGTACTTC.

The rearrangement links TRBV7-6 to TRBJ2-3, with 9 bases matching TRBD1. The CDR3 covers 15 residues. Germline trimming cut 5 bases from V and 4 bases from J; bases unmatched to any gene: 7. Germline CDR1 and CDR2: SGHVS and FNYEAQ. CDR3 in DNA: TGTGCCAGCAGCACACCGGGACAGGGACCAGATACGCAGTATTTT. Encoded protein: CASSTPGQGPDTQYF.